Following are 18 T cell receptor beta chains from one sample sequenced in a study of blood T cell repertoires in COVID-19. This table comes from immunoSEQ multiplex PCR, and its TCRdb copy is limited to in-frame clones, with some not included. The table shows more than 100,000 clones, with roughly 88% occurring only once. What was sequenced was peripheral blood. The source of these receptors is a human donor in a cohort sampled during active COVID-19.

V and J are TRBV18 and TRBJ1-2, with 7 bases fitting TRBD1. V was pared by 4 bases and J by 8 bases, with 7 bases of the junction left unmatched. The germline gives CDR1 KGHSH, CDR2 LQKENI. The CDR3 length is 13 residues. Written as DNA, the CDR3 is TGTGCCAGCTCACGAGAGGACAGGTCGGGCTACACCTTC. Translation: CASSREDRSGYTF.

This rearrangement joins TRBV28 to TRBJ1-2, with TRBD1 identical over 7 bases. The CDR3 contains 15 residues. Germline V gives CDR1 MDHEN, CDR2 SYDVKM. Losses at the gene ends were 5 bases for V and 14 bases for J; bases not matched to a gene: 20. The CDR3 here is CASSRTIDRATKDTF. In DNA form, the CDR3 reads TGTGCCAGCAGTCGAACCATCGACAGGGCCACCAAGGATACCTTC.

The chain joins TRBV27 to TRBJ2-2; 7 bases align to TRBD2. The J segment lost 7 bases and the V segment lost 5 bases, leaving 7 bases of the junction unmatched. From germline, CDR1 is MNHEY and CDR2 SMNVEV (reference sequence). The CDR3 spans 14 residues. The CDR3 sequence: CASSPHRDYGELFF. The CDR3 DNA is TGTGCCAGCAGTCCCCACCGGGACTACGGGGAGCTGTTTTTT.

This chain uses TRBV28 with TRBJ2-3, with 8 bases fitting TRBD1. V trimming: 5 bases; J trimming: 5 bases; junction bases outside the gene matches: 9. This CDR3 is 15 amino acids long. Per germline, CDR1 MDHEN and CDR2 SYDVKM. The CDR3 region is CASSPDREMRDTQYF. The CDR3 bases are TGTGCCAGCAGTCCGGACAGGGAGATGAGAGATACGCAGTATTTT.

This rearrangement joins TRBV15 to TRBJ1-5, with 10 positions matching TRBD1. The germline gives CDR1 LNHNV, CDR2 YYDKDF (reference sequence). V dropped 1 base and J dropped 0; count of bases not matched to a gene: 6. There are 18 residues in the CDR3. Here the CDR3 reads CATSRGDRGFRSNQPQHF. For the CDR3, the DNA is TGTGCCACCAGCAGAGGGGACAGGGGTTTTCGTAGCAATCAGCCCCAGCATTTT.

The chain links TRBV30 to TRBJ1-4; TRBD1 is a possible D gene (6 bases). CDR3 length equals 14 residues. CDR1 GTSNPN and CDR2 SVGIG come from the germline V gene (reference sequence). V lost 0 bases to trimming and J lost 4 bases, with 9 bases between them. The CDR3 DNA follows: TGTGCCTGGAGTGTCGGGGGGCTTAATGAAAAACTGTTTTTT. This codes for CAWSVGGLNEKLFF.

V usage is TRBV27 and J usage is TRBJ1-6; 11 nucleotides match TRBD1. This CDR3 region has 15 residues. The V and J ends lost 4 bases and 10 bases, in that order; junction bases with no gene match: 6. Germline V gene lookup returns CDR1 MNHEY and CDR2 SMNVEV (reference sequence). CDR3 in DNA: TGTGCCAGCAGTTCAAGGACAGGGGGCGGATCACCCCTCCACTTT. It is translated as CASSSRTGGGSPLHF.

The V and J genes are TRBV7-9 and TRBJ2-3; a weak D match, TRBD2 (6 bases). Germline CDR1 reads SEHNR; CDR2 reads FQNEAQ (reference sequence). Between the trimmed V and J ends, which lost 4 bases and 3 bases, there was a span of 17 bases. This CDR3 comprises 16 residues. The CDR3 loop reads CASSSGGPRVTDTQYF. DNA of the CDR3: TGTGCCAGCAGCTCAGGAGGGCCCAGGGTTACAGATACGCAGTATTTT.

The rearrangement links TRBV6-5 to TRBJ1-6; 8 bases are shared with TRBD1. The CDR3 has 16 residues. V was clipped by 2 bases and J by 10 bases; unmatched bases: 10. CDR1 is MNHEY and CDR2 is SVGAGI in the germline V gene. The CDR3 DNA reads as TGTGCCAGCAGTTACCGCTCTACAGGGGGGTACTCACCCCTCCACTTT. Translating it yields CASSYRSTGGYSPLHF.

The chain carries TRBV6-5 and TRBJ2-5; a possible D gene is TRBD2 (7 bases). This CDR3 is 15 amino acids long. The V gene's germline CDR1 is MNHEY and CDR2 SVGAGI. The V gene lost 7 bases and the J gene lost 6 bases, with 21 bases spanning the gap. The CDR3 bases are TGTGCCAGCAACCGTGATGGGGGGGGCGGGAAGACCCAGTACTTC. As protein: CASNRDGGGGKTQYF.

The genes are TRBV6-5 and TRBJ1-2, with TRBD1 matching 9 bases. V shed 6 bases and J 4 bases; nucleotides not matched to a gene: 3. CDR1 MNHEY and CDR2 SVGAGI come from the germline V gene. The CDR3 consists of 13 residues. CDR3 in amino acids: CASSWTGVYGYTF. CDR3 bases: TGTGCCAGCAGCTGGACAGGGGTCTATGGCTACACCTTC.

V and J are TRBV5-1 and TRBJ2-5; D uncertain. Deletions cut 2 bases from V and 5 bases from J, with 4 bases between. Germline assignment: CDR1 SGHRS and CDR2 YFSETQ. CDR3 length: 11 residues. CDR3 sequence reads: CASSFRETQYF. The CDR3 DNA reads TGCGCCAGCAGCTTCCGGGAGACCCAGTACTTC. Together with reference TRBV5-1 and TRBJ2-5, the CDR3 gives the full variable domain: KAGVTQTPRYLIKTRGQQVTLSCSPISGHRSVSWYQQTPGQGLQFLFEYFSETQRNKGNFPGRFSGRQFSNSRSEMNVSTLELGDSALYLCASSFRETQYFGPGTRLLVL.

The chain links TRBV30 to TRBJ1-4, with D perhaps TRBD1 (5 bases). Germline V CDR1 and CDR2: GTSNPN, SVGIG (reference sequence). V shed 4 bases and J shed 6 bases, with 12 bases lying between them. The CDR3 sequence is 13 residues long. CDR3 loop: CAWNYRLDEKLFF. The CDR3 DNA reads as TGTGCCTGGAACTACAGGCTGGATGAAAAACTGTTTTTT.

The chain employs TRBV19 and TRBJ2-5; 10 nucleotides match TRBD2. Germline V gene lookup returns CDR1 LNHDA and CDR2 SQIVND (reference sequence). Germline trimming cut 9 bases from V and 1 base from J; bases unmatched to any gene: 5. The CDR3 spans 14 residues. CDR3 sequence reads: CASSTSGLQETQYF. In nucleotides, the CDR3 is TGTGCCAGCTCGACTAGCGGGCTCCAAGAGACCCAGTACTTC.

This clone has more than one count but fewer than ten. The V call is TRBV28, the J call TRBJ1-4; perhaps TRBD1 as D (6 bases). The germline gives CDR1 MDHEN, CDR2 SYDVKM. V was clipped by 8 bases and J by 3 bases, with 13 bases between them. The CDR3 sequence is 14 residues long. The CDR3: CASLRAGANEKLFF. CDR3 sequence (DNA): TGTGCCAGCCTTCGGGCAGGGGCTAATGAAAAACTGTTTTTT.

The rearrangement uses TRBV5-1 and TRBJ1-6; D is ambiguous. Germline CDR1 is SGHRS and CDR2 is YFSETQ. Trimming took off 0 bases at V and 0 bases at J, with 10 bases between the two ends. The length of the CDR3 is 17 residues. The CDR3 region is CASSLAGLNSYNSPLHF. The CDR3 DNA follows: TGCGCCAGCAGCTTGGCCGGTCTGAACTCCTATAATTCACCCCTCCACTTT.

This clone was detected only a few times. Relative to the germline gene, one junction end is altered; a read error may explain this. The chain carries TRBV6-5 and TRBJ1-2; the match to TRBD1 covers 7 bases. CDR3 length: 13 residues. Germline lookup yields CDR1 MNHEY and CDR2 SVGAGI. CDR3 in amino acids: CVTRGGLNYGYTF. Here the CDR3 DNA reads TGCGTCACCAGAGGGGGCCTAAACTATGGCTACACCTTC.

The gene calls are TRBV24-1 and TRBJ2-3, with 7 bases matching TRBD1. Trimming removed 6 bases from V and 3 bases from J; junction bases left unmatched: 5. This CDR3 is built from 14 residues. The V gene's germline CDR1 is KGHDR and CDR2 SFDVKD. The CDR3 protein is CATSKTGRTDTQYF. The CDR3 nucleotides read TGTGCCACCAGTAAGACAGGGCGTACAGATACGCAGTATTTT.